This T cell receptor (beta chain) was retrieved from a study of OX40 agonist ivuxolimab in advanced cancers. Clones were read by immunoSEQ multiplex PCR, and TCRdb kept only the in-frame ones, dropping some. In the table there are roughly 92,000 clones, around nine tenths of which are singletons. This CDR3 spans 16 amino acids. With V trimmed by 0 bases and J by 6 bases, 2 bases remained unmatched. Looked up from germline, CDR1 is LGHNA and CDR2 is YNFKEQ. The study's findings and limits: Fewer expanded clones were found on average in CD4+ than in CD8+ T cells.

Remarks on this clone: Its antigen is unidentified.

The chain uses TRBV4-2 and TRBJ2-2, with 12 positions matching TRBD2. The sequence was obtained from an adult with an advanced solid tumor such as melanoma, head and neck, liver or kidney cancer. The material was CD4+ or CD8+ T cells sorted from blood, obtained in a trial of the OX40 agonist ivuxolimab. For the CDR3, the DNA is TGTGCCAGCAGCCAAGAACTAGCGGGAGGCGCCGGGGAGCTGTTTTTT. Residues: CASSQELAGGAGELFF.